Following are 25 T cell receptor beta chains from one sample sequenced in a study of T cell responses to AZD1222 COVID-19 vaccine. Sequencing was performed with immunoSEQ multiplex PCR; in TCRdb, only in-frame clones are kept and a portion is missing. The repertoire holds about 150,000 clones, with just over 85% as singletons. The material was peripheral blood, obtained 28 days after the second AZD1222 dose. These receptors were taken from an adult who received the AZD1222 COVID-19 vaccine.

The genes are TRBV27 and TRBJ2-1, with TRBD2 identical over 7 bases. The CDR3 spans 14 residues. CDR1 and CDR2 from the germline V gene are MNHEY and SMNVEV (reference sequence). V shed 3 bases, J shed 6 bases, and the junction held 5 bases outside the gene matches. CDR3 bases: TGTGCCAGCAGTTTCGGGCTAGCGGTCAATGAGCAGTTCTTC. Encoded protein: CASSFGLAVNEQFF.

The V gene is TRBV23-1, the J gene TRBJ1-6; 9 bases are a match to TRBD1. TRBV23-1 counts as an open reading frame of uncertain function. The CDR3 has 19 amino acids. V gave up 3 bases and J gave up 0 bases; unmatched junction bases: 9. CDR3 sequence: CASSQETGGFSSYNSPLHF. The CDR3 DNA reads TGCGCCAGCAGTCAGGAGACAGGGGGTTTCAGCTCCTATAATTCACCCCTCCACTTT.

The chain carries TRBV13 and TRBJ1-1; 11 bases are shared with TRBD1. This CDR3 is 15 amino acids long. Germline-derived CDR1 and CDR2 are PRHDT and FYEKMQ (reference sequence). Unmatched junction bases numbered 8, after V lost 5 bases and J lost 6 bases. As DNA, the CDR3 is TGTGCCAGCAGCCCCCGGGACAGGGGGTTTCCTGAAGCTTTCTTT. Its translation: CASSPRDRGFPEAFF.

The chain has TRBV4-1 and TRBJ2-3, with a weak D call TRBD1 (6 bases). The V end was cut by 6 bases, the J end by 3 bases, with 19 bases between. This CDR3 spans 16 amino acids. The V gene's germline CDR1 is MGHRA and CDR2 YSYEKL. The CDR3 sequence: CASSLGPQGMTDTQYF. CDR3 DNA sequence: TGCGCCAGCAGTCTCGGGCCCCAGGGGATGACAGATACGCAGTATTTT.

The chain uses TRBV11-2 and TRBJ2-1; the D gene could be TRBD1 or TRBD2 (5 bases each). With 2 bases removed from V and 14 bases from J, the gap between germline ends came to 10 bases. The CDR3 is made up of 11 amino acids. CDR1 SGHAT and CDR2 FQNNGV come from the germline V gene. The CDR3 region is CASSLSGQEFF. The CDR3 region has the DNA TGTGCCAGCAGCTTATCGGGGCAGGAGTTCTTC.

This clone showed up just a few times. The V call is TRBV10-2, the J call TRBJ2-2, with D uncertain. CDR3 length: 13 amino acids. Germline V gene data show CDR1 as WSHSY and CDR2 as SAAADI. With 8 bases removed from V and 4 bases from J, the gap between germline ends came to 11 bases. The CDR3 DNA reads TGCGCCAGCCGTTTGGTGGGCACCGGGGAGCTGTTTTTT. It codes for CASRLVGTGELFF.

This chain connects TRBV7-8 to TRBJ1-2; D not resolved. With 2 bases removed from V and 5 bases from J, the gap between germline ends came to 15 bases. The CDR3 is 15 amino acids. Germline V CDR1 and CDR2: SGHVS, FQNEAQ. CDR3 region: CASSLRDLQEYGYTF. As DNA, the CDR3 is TGTGCCAGCAGCTTACGAGACTTGCAGGAGTATGGCTACACCTTC.

The J gene is TRBJ1-2, the V gene TRBV19, with no clear D. The CDR3 covers 17 residues. Trimming took 1 base from V and 2 from J, leaving 17 bases between them. The germline V gene has CDR1 LNHDA and CDR2 SQIVND (reference sequence). The CDR3 loop is CASSIGEGGVSNYGYTF. The CDR3 nucleotides read TGTGCCAGTAGTATAGGGGAAGGCGGGGTCTCCAACTATGGCTACACCTTC.

The chain links TRBV18 to TRBJ2-6; D is unresolved. The CDR3 length is 14 residues. In germline, CDR1 is KGHSH, CDR2 LQKENI. Trimming pared 4 bases from V and 2 bases from J, leaving 6 bases between. CDR3 residues: CASSLVPGANVLTF. The CDR3 DNA sequence: TGTGCCAGCTCACTAGTTCCTGGGGCCAACGTCCTGACTTTC.

The gene calls are TRBV27 and TRBJ1-6; the D gene is possibly TRBD1 (6 bases). Germline V lookup: CDR1 MNHEY, CDR2 SMNVEV (reference sequence). The CDR3 has 14 residues. The germline V and J ends were trimmed by 6 bases and 9 bases, with 15 bases remaining between them. The CDR3 reads CASSRGLLGSPLHF. CDR3 DNA: TGTGCCAGCAGCAGGGGTCTTCTCGGTTCACCCCTCCACTTT.

The CDR3 coding sequence is TGTGCCAGCAGCTTTCAAGCGGGACATATTCAAGAGACCCAGTACTTC. It is translated as CASSFQAGHIQETQYF. This chain uses TRBV9 with TRBJ2-5, with TRBD2 as a possible D gene (7 bases). V lost 4 bases, J lost 2 bases, and 18 bases lay in between. The CDR3 loop spans 16 amino acids. From germline, CDR1 is SGDLS and CDR2 YYNGEE.

The V call is TRBV5-1, the J call TRBJ2-1; 7 bases match TRBD2. The CDR3 sequence is 16 residues long. Trimming took 0 bases from V and 0 from J; bases not matched to a gene: 3. From germline, CDR1 is SGHRS and CDR2 YFSETQ. The CDR3 sequence is CASSLEPSGSYNEQFF. The DNA of the CDR3 is TGCGCCAGCAGCTTGGAGCCTAGCGGCTCCTACAATGAGCAGTTCTTC.

The chain combines TRBV4-2 with TRBJ1-5; no clear D gene. This CDR3 spans 14 amino acids. The V gene lost 0 bases and the J gene lost 1 base, with 4 bases spanning the gap. Per germline, CDR1 LGHNA and CDR2 YNFKEQ. This CDR3 reads CASSQDGSNQPQHF. In nucleotides, the CDR3 is TGTGCCAGCAGCCAAGACGGGAGCAATCAGCCCCAGCATTTT.

V usage is TRBV2 and J usage is TRBJ1-1; TRBD1 aligns across 7 bases. J lost 0 bases, V lost 0 bases, and 4 bases had no gene match. The CDR3 has 16 amino acids. Germline assignment: CDR1 SNHLY and CDR2 FYNNEI. CDR3 sequence reads: CASSEAGTEMNTEAFF. As DNA, the CDR3 is TGTGCCAGCAGTGAAGCCGGGACAGAGATGAACACTGAAGCTTTCTTT.

The chain is built from TRBV30 and TRBJ2-1; 10 bases line up with TRBD1. The V gene end was trimmed by 7 bases and the J gene end by 12 bases; junction bases not matched to a gene: 15. CDR3 length: 14 residues. Germline V CDR1 and CDR2: GTSNPN, SVGIG (reference sequence). The CDR3 here is CASSWTGGLRGQFF. In DNA, the CDR3 is TGTGCCTCATCATGGACAGGGGGATTAAGGGGGCAGTTCTTC.

This chain connects TRBV5-1 to TRBJ2-3; 9 bases agree with TRBD2. The CDR3 loop spans 18 amino acids. In germline, CDR1 is SGHRS, CDR2 YFSETQ. The ends lost 1 base at V and 2 bases at J; junction bases unmatched: 11. DNA of the CDR3: TGCGCCAGCAGCTTGCTGGCGAGCGGGGGGCTGCTCACAGATACGCAGTATTTT. It is translated as CASSLLASGGLLTDTQYF.

The V and J genes are TRBV11-3 and TRBJ2-1; TRBD1 agrees at 7 bases. CDR3 length: 15 residues. CDR1 is SGHNT and CDR2 is YENEEA in the germline V gene. With V trimmed by 3 bases and J by 5 bases, 7 bases remained unmatched. CDR3 sequence (DNA): TGTGCCAGCAGCTTGAAGGGGGCCGGAAACAATGAGCAGTTCTTC. Residues: CASSLKGAGNNEQFF.

The rearrangement links TRBV6-5 to TRBJ1-3; tentative D call: TRBD1 (5 bases). Trimming shortened V by 7 bases and J by 7 bases, and 11 bases separated the two germline ends. The CDR3 runs to 12 residues. Per germline, CDR1 MNHEY and CDR2 SVGAGI. This chain's CDR3 is CASTASGNTIYF. Written as DNA, the CDR3 is TGTGCCAGCACAGCCTCAGGGAACACCATATATTTT.

The rearrangement joins TRBV4-2 to TRBJ1-5, with 8 bases aligning to TRBD1. This CDR3 has 13 residues. CDR1 is LGHNA and CDR2 is YNFKEQ in the germline V gene. J was trimmed by 6 bases and V by 4 bases; bases with no gene match: 2. CDR3 sequence (DNA): TGTGCCAGCAGCCGCGACAGGGGTCAGCCCCAGCATTTT. The encoded protein is CASSRDRGQPQHF.

In DNA form, the CDR3 reads TGTGCCAGCAGCCCACACTCGACGGTTCCCTCTGGAAACACCATATATTTT. Translation: CASSPHSTVPSGNTIYF. V gene TRBV14 combines with J gene TRBJ1-3; D unclear. The V end lost 4 bases, the J end lost 0 bases, and 16 bases lay between the germline ends. CDR1 is SGHDN and CDR2 is FVKESK in the germline V gene. The CDR3 is 17 amino acids.

This clone was observed a single time. The chain uses TRBV2 and TRBJ1-2, with D possibly matching TRBD1 (6 bases). The CDR3 consists of 14 residues. Germline CDR1 SNHLY, CDR2 FYNNEI. V was cut by 10 bases and J by 8 bases, with 23 bases left in between. CDR3 coding DNA: TGTGCCACCAGGGAACGGTCCGGGACACAAGGCTACACCTTC. It codes for CATRERSGTQGYTF. Together with reference TRBV2 and TRBJ1-2, the CDR3 gives the full variable domain: EPEVTQTPSHQVTQMGQEVILRCVPISNHLYFYWYRQILGQKVEFLVSFYNNEISEKSEIFDDQFSVERPDGSNFTLKIRSTKLEDSAMYFCATRERSGTQGYTFGSGTRLTVV.

This chain connects TRBV13 to TRBJ2-1; 15 bases fit TRBD2. Germline-derived CDR1 and CDR2 are PRHDT and FYEKMQ (reference sequence). The V and J ends lost 5 bases and 3 bases, in that order; junction bases with no gene match: 8. The length of the CDR3 is 18 residues. The CDR3 DNA follows: TGTGCCAGCAGCGCGGGACTAGCGGGGGGACTACTCTACAATGAGCAGTTCTTC. Its translation: CASSAGLAGGLLYNEQFF.

The chain employs TRBV3-1 (or the pseudogene TRBV3-2) and TRBJ2-7; D may be TRBD1 (5 bases). The V end lost 2 bases, the J end lost 5 bases, and 10 bases lay between the germline ends. This CDR3 is 13 amino acids long. The germline CDR1 and CDR2 sequences are LGHDT and YNNKEL (reference sequence). The CDR3 region is CASSQYRSDEQYF. The DNA of the CDR3 is TGTGCCAGCAGCCAATACAGGTCCGACGAGCAGTACTTC.

The genes are TRBV5-4 and TRBJ2-7; D remains unclear. Germline CDR1 is SGHNT and CDR2 is YYREEE (reference sequence). The CDR3 extends over 14 amino acids. Deletions cut 1 base from V and 4 bases from J, with 12 bases between. In DNA form, the CDR3 reads TGTGCCAGCAGCTTGTTCGATTCAGGTTACGAGCAGTACTTC. The encoded protein is CASSLFDSGYEQYF.

This clone was detected a few times. The chain recombines TRBV7-2 with TRBJ2-3; 12 bases agree with TRBD2. The junction had 15 bases not matched to a gene; V was cut back by 5 bases and J by 9 bases. There are 17 residues in the CDR3. Germline CDR1 and CDR2: SGHTA and FQGNSA. The DNA for the CDR3 is TGTGCCAGCAGCCCGACGACTAGCGGGAGTGGAATAGGAACGCAGTATTTT. Translating it yields CASSPTTSGSGIGTQYF.